What follows are 10 T cell receptor beta chains derived from one specimen sequenced in a study of cytomegalovirus exposure and HLA in healthy donors (TCRdb year 2017). Library preparation used the immunoSEQ multiplex PCR assay. For the multiplex PCR, a mixture combining 60 forward primers for TCR Vbeta segments and 13 reverse primers for TCR Jbeta segments was used. The table comes from immuneACCESS by way of TCRdb, which keeps in-frame sequences with V and J called. Part of the clones is missing from these tables; in studies checked, under half for an unresolved V gene and the rest for unknown reasons. The sample table contains more than 110,000 clones; only one count was recorded for 75% to 80% of them. The top ten constitute nearly 4% of the sample. Sequencing used PBMCs. All receptors derive from a male donor in good health and CMV-seronegative.

This chain links TRBV7-9 with TRBJ2-7, with 11 bases identical to TRBD2. Germline V gives CDR1 SEHNR, CDR2 FQNEAQ (reference sequence). The CDR3 totals 17 residues. V shed 6 bases and J 4 bases; nucleotides not matched to a gene: 14. CDR3 loop: CASSIAGGAGGPYEQYF. The DNA for the CDR3 is TGTGCCAGCAGTATAGCGGGGGGGGCGGGAGGGCCGTACGAGCAGTACTTC.

Here the CDR3 DNA reads TGTGCCAGTAGATCGGGCAGGACAAACTATGGCTACACCTTC. Amino acid sequence: CASRSGRTNYGYTF. The rearrangement joins TRBV19 to TRBJ1-2; the D gene is possibly TRBD1 (5 bases). This CDR3 comprises 14 residues. Germline CDR1 and CDR2: LNHDA and SQIVND (reference sequence). The ends were cut back, 6 bases at V and 2 bases at J, with 13 bases in the middle.

V usage is TRBV2 and J usage is TRBJ1-2, with D perhaps TRBD1 (5 bases). Germline CDR1 and CDR2: SNHLY and FYNNEI. The CDR3 is made up of 12 amino acids. Trimming removed 7 bases from V and 3 bases from J, with 9 bases in between. The CDR3 here is CASTTTDYGYTF. DNA of the CDR3: TGTGCCAGCACAACGACAGACTATGGCTACACCTTC.

The chain joins TRBV27 to TRBJ2-1; the match to TRBD2 covers 12 bases. Germline values: CDR1 MNHEY, CDR2 SMNVEV (reference sequence). Trimming at V came to 4 bases and at J to 3 bases, leaving 10 bases not matched to a gene. The length of the CDR3 is 18 residues. CDR3 loop: CASSYGLAGPSYYNEQFF. For the CDR3, the DNA is TGTGCCAGCAGTTATGGACTAGCGGGACCTTCCTACTACAATGAGCAGTTCTTC.

This chain connects TRBV7-6 to TRBJ2-7; maybe TRBD2 (5 bases). Germline V CDR1 and CDR2: SGHVS, FNYEAQ. The CDR3 runs 14 residues. V was cut by 1 base and J by 3 bases, with 10 bases left in between. CDR3 amino acids: CASSLEGGSYEQYF. CDR3 nucleotides: TGTGCCAGCAGCTTAGAAGGAGGCAGCTACGAGCAGTACTTC.

This clone was counted between two and nine times. The chain joins TRBV15 to TRBJ2-2; D uncertain. This CDR3 region has 15 residues. The V gene's germline CDR1 is LNHNV and CDR2 YYDKDF (reference sequence). Trimming removed 5 bases from V and 0 bases from J, with 10 bases in between. The CDR3 is CATSPHRSNTGELFF. The CDR3 DNA sequence: TGTGCCACCAGCCCACACAGATCGAACACCGGGGAGCTGTTTTTT.

This chain joins TRBV4-3 and TRBJ1-1; 8 nucleotides align to TRBD1. The CDR3 totals 13 residues. The ends lost 1 base at V and 10 bases at J; junction bases unmatched: 5. Germline CDR1 LGHNA, CDR2 YSLEER. DNA of the CDR3: TGCGCCAGCAGCCAAGTCGGACAGGGAAGAGCTTTCTTT. Its translation: CASSQVGQGRAFF.

The chain has TRBV5-8 and TRBJ1-1, with D hard to call. This CDR3 has 17 residues. CDR1 is SGHTS, CDR2 YDEGEE, per germline. Trimming left V 2 bases short and J 0 bases short, with 17 bases between. For the CDR3, the DNA is TGTGCCAGCAGCTTCGAACCGGTACGAGGATTGAACACTGAAGCTTTCTTT. It is translated as CASSFEPVRGLNTEAFF.

This clone was recorded once. This rearrangement joins TRBV7-3 to TRBJ1-1; TRBD1 aligns across 7 bases. V was pared by 2 bases and J by 3 bases, with 15 bases of the junction left unmatched. The CDR3 spans 18 residues. CDR1 is SGHTA and CDR2 is FQGTGA in the germline V gene. This CDR3 reads CASSLVPSLGQGDTEAFF. As DNA, the CDR3 is TGTGCCAGCAGCTTAGTGCCCAGCTTAGGGCAGGGGGACACTGAAGCTTTCTTT.

The chain is built from TRBV27 and TRBJ1-2; TRBD1 might be the D (6 bases). This CDR3 has 15 residues. CDR1 and CDR2 from the germline V gene are MNHEY and SMNVEV (reference sequence). V gave up 5 bases and J gave up 0 bases, with 13 bases separating them. The CDR3 DNA sequence: TGTGCCAGCAGTCTAGGGACACCTGCTAACTATGGCTACACCTTC. It is translated as CASSLGTPANYGYTF.